The 25 T cell receptor beta chains below were found in one sample sequenced in a study of cytomegalovirus exposure and HLA in healthy donors. PCR employed 60 Vbeta and 13 Jbeta primers. Libraries were prepared by immunoSEQ multiplex PCR; TCRdb keeps only in-frame clonotypes and omits some of them. The sample has 150,000 to 200,000 clones; roughly 87% are singletons. Sequencing was done on a sample of PBMCs. Receptors were obtained from a girl under three years old in good health and CMV-seronegative.

This chain connects TRBV7-3 to TRBJ2-4, with 7 bases matching TRBD1. CDR1 and CDR2 (germline): SGHTA, FQGTGA. Trimming cost V 3 bases and J 7 bases; bases outside gene matches: 3. The length of the CDR3 is 13 residues. The CDR3 region is CASSFGRGNIQYF. The DNA for the CDR3 is TGTGCCAGCAGCTTTGGCAGGGGGAACATTCAGTACTTC.

The chain combines TRBV4-1 with TRBJ2-6; D possibly corresponds to TRBD2 (6 bases). Germline assignment: CDR1 MGHRA and CDR2 YSYEKL. V shed 1 base and J shed 4 bases, with 17 bases lying between them. CDR3 size: 18 residues. CDR3 in amino acids: CASSQATAGGFGANVLTF. The CDR3 DNA follows: TGCGCCAGCAGCCAAGCGACAGCCGGGGGATTCGGGGCCAACGTCCTGACTTTC.

The gene calls are TRBV19 and TRBJ2-3; D remains unclear. Trimming pared 2 bases from V and 5 bases from J, leaving 5 bases between. Germline values: CDR1 LNHDA, CDR2 SQIVND (reference sequence). CDR3 length: 12 amino acids. CDR3 in DNA: TGTGCCAGTAGTATAAACAGAGATACGCAGTATTTT. Amino acid sequence: CASSINRDTQYF.

The gene calls are TRBV5-1 and TRBJ1-2; no clear D. This CDR3 region has 17 residues. V shed 1 base and J shed 1 base, with 17 bases lying between them. CDR1 is SGHRS and CDR2 is YFSETQ in the germline V gene. DNA for the CDR3: TGCGCCAGCAGCTTGAATGGGGAGGGATATCTTAACTATGGCTACACCTTC. Protein sequence: CASSLNGEGYLNYGYTF.

V usage is TRBV2 and J usage is TRBJ2-1, with TRBD2 matching 7 bases. Germline V gene data show CDR1 as SNHLY and CDR2 as FYNNEI. V lost 1 base and J lost 8; bases outside the gene matches: 8. The CDR3 totals 15 residues. The CDR3 DNA reads as TGTGCCAGCAGTGAAGAAAACGGGAGGTTACATGAGCAGTTCTTC. This translates into CASSEENGRLHEQFF. The full variable domain, completed using reference TRBV2 and TRBJ2-1, is EPEVTQTPSHQVTQMGQEVILRCVPISNHLYFYWYRQILGQKVEFLVSFYNNEISEKSEIFDDQFSVERPDGSNFTLKIRSTKLEDSAMYFCASSEENGRLHEQFFGPGTRLTVL.

This rearrangement joins TRBV7-9 to TRBJ1-1; tentative D call: TRBD1 (6 bases). Germline loops: CDR1 SEHNR, CDR2 FQNEAQ (reference sequence). This CDR3 has 15 amino acids. Trimming took 4 bases from V and 0 from J, leaving 12 bases between them. CDR3 DNA sequence: TGTGCCAGCAGCTCTAGGACAGCTCTGAACACTGAAGCTTTCTTT. Amino acids: CASSSRTALNTEAFF. Full variable domain (missing parts from reference TRBV7-9 and TRBJ1-1): DTGVSQNPRHKITKRGQNVTFRCDPISEHNRLYWYRQTLGQGPEFLTYFQNEAQLEKSRLLSDRFSAERPKGSFSTLEIQRTEQGDSAMYLCASSSRTALNTEAFFGQGTRLTVV.

J is TRBJ1-2 and V is TRBV7-9; 11 nucleotides line up with TRBD1. CDR1 and CDR2 from the germline V gene are SEHNR and FQNEAQ (reference sequence). The length of the CDR3 is 16 residues. The V and J ends lost 0 bases and 7 bases, in that order; junction bases with no gene match: 7. The CDR3, as DNA: TGTGCCAGCAGCTTAGCGAATGGACAGGGGGCTAGTGGCTACACCTTC. This codes for CASSLANGQGASGYTF.

This sequence joins TRBV19 and TRBJ2-3; no clear D. The CDR3 is 11 residues long. Trimming took 10 bases from V and 2 from J, leaving 7 bases between them. Per germline, CDR1 LNHDA and CDR2 SQIVND (reference sequence). The CDR3 loop is CATRNTDTQYF. DNA of the CDR3: TGTGCCACCCGTAACACAGATACGCAGTATTTT.

This clone appeared once. The rearrangement links TRBV5-4 to TRBJ1-2; TRBD1 matches 9 bases. With V trimmed by 0 bases and J by 3 bases, 6 bases remained unmatched. CDR1 is SGHNT and CDR2 is YYREEE in the germline V gene (reference sequence). This CDR3 has 16 amino acids. The chain's CDR3 is CASSLAGTGIDYGYTF. The CDR3 DNA reads as TGTGCCAGCAGCTTGGCCGGGACAGGGATAGACTATGGCTACACCTTC.

V usage is TRBV5-1 and J usage is TRBJ2-4, with D perhaps matching TRBD2 (5 bases). CDR1 SGHRS and CDR2 YFSETQ come from the germline V gene. With 1 base removed from V and 9 bases from J, the gap between germline ends came to 20 bases. The CDR3 totals 16 residues. The CDR3 spells CASSLMAEASLGIQYF. The CDR3 nucleotides read TGCGCCAGCAGCTTGATGGCGGAGGCTAGCCTGGGCATTCAGTACTTC.

This chain joins TRBV6-5 and TRBJ2-3, with 7 bases identical to TRBD2. The CDR3 runs 13 residues. J gave up 7 bases and V 8 bases, and 9 bases lay outside the gene matches. Germline-derived CDR1 and CDR2 are MNHEY and SVGAGI. The CDR3 loop reads CASVGGNYYTQYF. CDR3 DNA sequence: TGTGCCAGCGTCGGGGGGAATTACTATACGCAGTATTTT.

V usage is TRBV21-1 and J usage is TRBJ2-7; TRBD1, as called in the table, went unchecked against the DNA. TRBV21-1 is labeled a pseudogene. The CDR3 length is 23 residues. The CDR3 is CASSKSPDGTDRGLWLRGYEQYF. The CDR3 DNA reads as TGTGCCAGCAGCAAAAGTCCCGACGGAACGGACAGGGGGCTTTGGTTACGTGGTTACGAGCAGTACTTC.

The chain is built from TRBV5-1 and TRBJ2-7; D call uncertain. CDR1 and CDR2 from the germline V gene are SGHRS and YFSETQ. The V end lost 0 bases, the J end lost 3 bases, and 10 bases lay between the germline ends. CDR3 length: 14 residues. CDR3 amino acids: CASSLEADFYEQYF. The CDR3 coding sequence is TGCGCCAGCAGCTTGGAAGCTGACTTCTACGAGCAGTACTTC.

The chain employs TRBV4-1 and TRBJ2-5; 12 bases are shared with TRBD2. Looked up from germline, CDR1 is MGHRA and CDR2 is YSYEKL. Germline trimming cut 0 bases from V and 3 bases from J; bases unmatched to any gene: 5. The CDR3 is 17 amino acids. The CDR3 DNA sequence: TGCGCCAGCAGCCAAGACCGGACTAGCGGGATCGAAGAGACCCAGTACTTC. The encoded protein is CASSQDRTSGIEETQYF.

The sample holds a few counts of this clone. The rearrangement joins TRBV7-9 to TRBJ2-2; 7 bases match TRBD2. The junction had 6 bases not matched to a gene; V was cut back by 4 bases and J by 1 base. The CDR3 is 16 amino acids. The germline gives CDR1 SEHNR, CDR2 FQNEAQ (reference sequence). The CDR3 loop reads CASSSFQRENTGELFF. CDR3 DNA sequence: TGTGCCAGCAGCTCCTTTCAGCGGGAGAACACCGGGGAGCTGTTTTTT.

The gene calls are TRBV2 and TRBJ2-7, with TRBD2 identical over 14 bases. CDR3 length: 12 residues. V dropped 9 bases and J dropped 8; count of bases not matched to a gene: 3. Germline V gene data show CDR1 as SNHLY and CDR2 as FYNNEI. The CDR3 is CASRLAGGQQYF. CDR3 nucleotides: TGTGCCAGTCGACTAGCGGGAGGGCAGCAGTACTTC.

The chain employs TRBV9 and TRBJ2-3; D ambiguous. V dropped 3 bases and J dropped 6 bases, with 8 bases sitting between them. The germline CDR1 and CDR2 sequences are SGDLS and YYNGEE. This CDR3 contains 12 residues. Here the CDR3 DNA reads TGTGCCAGCAGCGGACTTCGTGATACGCAGTATTTT. Encoded protein: CASSGLRDTQYF.

The J gene is TRBJ1-2, the V gene TRBV7-9; 8 nucleotides match TRBD1. Germline CDR1 and CDR2: SEHNR and FQNEAQ (reference sequence). The CDR3 sequence is 12 residues long. This CDR3 is CSGGVGDYGYTF. The CDR3 DNA reads as TGTTCAGGGGGCGTCGGGGACTATGGCTACACCTTC.

This chain links TRBV27 with TRBJ2-1; 14 bases map to TRBD2. V dropped 7 bases and J dropped 2; count of bases not matched to a gene: 4. Germline V CDR1 and CDR2: MNHEY, SMNVEV (reference sequence). The CDR3 has 16 residues. DNA for the CDR3: TGTGCCAGCATGGGACTAGCGGGAGTAACCTACAATGAGCAGTTCTTC. Its protein is CASMGLAGVTYNEQFF.

The rearrangement links TRBV2 to TRBJ2-3; 7 bases agree with TRBD2. The germline CDR1 and CDR2 sequences are SNHLY and FYNNEI. The V segment lost 5 bases and the J segment 1 base; nucleotides outside the gene matches: 3. CDR3 length equals 14 residues. CDR3 sequence reads: CASSPSGGTDTQYF. As DNA, the CDR3 is TGTGCCAGCAGTCCGAGCGGGGGCACAGATACGCAGTATTTT. Drawing the rest from reference TRBV2 and TRBJ2-3, the complete variable domain is EPEVTQTPSHQVTQMGQEVILRCVPISNHLYFYWYRQILGQKVEFLVSFYNNEISEKSEIFDDQFSVERPDGSNFTLKIRSTKLEDSAMYFCASSPSGGTDTQYFGPGTRLTVL.

The J gene is TRBJ1-1, the V gene TRBV9; 10 positions agree with TRBD1. The CDR3 covers 15 residues. Germline assignment: CDR1 SGDLS and CDR2 YYNGEE. V was clipped by 3 bases and J by 4 bases; unmatched bases: 6. DNA of the CDR3: TGTGCCAGCAGCGCCTCGGGACAGGGGATCACTGAAGCTTTCTTT. This gives the protein CASSASGQGITEAFF. Full variable domain (missing parts from reference TRBV9 and TRBJ1-1): DSGVTQTPKHLITATGQRVTLRCSPRSGDLSVYWYQQSLDQGLQFLIQYYNGEERAKGNILERFSAQQFPDLHSELNLSSLELGDSALYFCASSASGQGITEAFFGQGTRLTVV.

Comments on this clone: The same CDR3 arises from other DNA sequences in this sample as well. This chain uses TRBV6-5 with TRBJ2-7; D might be TRBD1 (6 bases). The CDR3 totals 15 residues. Trimming cost V 0 bases and J 0 bases, with 9 bases left between them. Per germline, CDR1 MNHEY and CDR2 SVGAGI. The CDR3 sequence is CASSYSRGFSYEQYF. DNA for the CDR3: TGTGCCAGCAGTTACTCGAGGGGGTTCTCCTACGAGCAGTACTTC.

The gene calls are TRBV6-4 and TRBJ2-3; no reliable D call. V gave up 4 bases and J gave up 2 bases, with 7 bases separating them. The CDR3 loop spans 13 amino acids. Germline values: CDR1 MRHNA, CDR2 SNTAGT. The CDR3 coding sequence is TGTGCCAGCAGTGCGGGTATCACAGATACGCAGTATTTT. This sequence encodes CASSAGITDTQYF.

The rearrangement uses TRBV5-4 and TRBJ1-1, with 7 nucleotides matching TRBD1. The trim removed 2 bases at V and 4 bases at J, leaving 2 bases unmatched. The CDR3 is 13 residues long. Germline CDR1 reads SGHNT; CDR2 reads YYREEE (reference sequence). CDR3 amino acids: CASSLSGGTEAFF. The CDR3 DNA reads as TGTGCCAGCAGCTTATCAGGGGGCACTGAAGCTTTCTTT.

This clone has a single count. The rearrangement joins TRBV7-9 to TRBJ1-1; D uncertain. CDR1 is SEHNR and CDR2 is FQNEAQ in the germline V gene (reference sequence). The CDR3 extends over 14 amino acids. V gave up 1 base and J gave up 1 base, with 7 bases separating them. CDR3 coding DNA: TGTGCCAGCAGCTTAGTCACACAGAACACTGAAGCTTTCTTT. It encodes CASSLVTQNTEAFF.